This TCR beta chain was captured in a study of T-cell reconstitution after alpha-beta-depleted transplantation in children. Study conclusions and caveats: One year post-transplant, T-cell counts and diversity were largely derived from T cells produced anew.

Library preparation (for TCRbeta) was performed with unique molecular identifiers. MiXCR was run by TCRdb on the PCR reads, yielding one entry per CDR3 protein. The sample has approximately 99,000 distinct CDR3 sequences, about 6.5% seen once. This clonotype was seen a handful of times. The target antigen is unknown. This specimen was PBMCs, mostly from graft donor cells, taken 360 days after TCRalphabeta/CD19-depleted stem cell transplant. The receptor was derived from a male patient aged 2-9 years who had a stem cell transplant for acute lymphoblastic leukemia, so the T cells may come from the graft donor.

The CDR3 region has the DNA TGTGCCAGCGACTATCGGGAGGGACTTAATGAAAAACTGTTTTTT. Encoded protein: CASDYREGLNEKLFF. The chain combines TRBV2 with TRBJ1-4; maybe TRBD1 (5 bases). Looked up from germline, CDR1 is SNHLY and CDR2 is FYNNEI. This CDR3 is 15 amino acids long. Trimming removed 8 bases at V and 4 bases at J, with 17 bases between. The full variable domain, in which reference TRBV2 and TRBJ1-4 provide the parts outside the CDR3, is EPEVTQTPSHQVTQMGQEVILRCVPISNHLYFYWYRQILGQKVEFLVSFYNNEISEKSEIFDDQFSVERPDGSNFTLKIRSTKLEDSAMYFCASDYREGLNEKLFFGSGTQLSVL.